Each of the 26 T cell receptor beta chains below was sequenced from the same sample in a study of T cells after yellow fever vaccination. TCRdb re-called the 5' RACE reads through MiXCR, storing one row per CDR3 protein. Of around 310,000 distinct CDR3 sequences in the sample, about 3.5% are singletons; the top ten hold around 24%. The source was PBMCs, collected on the day of the yellow fever booster vaccination. Source of these receptors: a man between 18 and 35 years old who received the YFV17D yellow fever vaccine.

This clonotype was detected a few times. J is TRBJ1-2 and V is TRBV12-3 or TRBV12-4; a possible D gene is TRBD1 (6 bases). V was clipped by 6 bases and J by 4 bases, with 12 bases between them. The CDR3 runs 13 residues. CDR3 sequence: CASRRGIGYGYTF. CDR3 DNA sequence: TGTGCCAGCAGGAGGGGGATTGGCTATGGCTACACCTTC.

At least ten counts were recorded for this clonotype. J is TRBJ1-5 and V is TRBV7-2; 8 bases match TRBD1. V lost 3 bases, J lost 9 bases, and 10 bases stayed unmatched. This CDR3 spans 15 amino acids. The germline V gene encodes CDR1 SGHTA and CDR2 FQGNSA. The CDR3 sequence: CASSLGRTGSRPQHF. In DNA, the CDR3 is TGTGCCAGCAGCTTGGGACGGACAGGGTCGAGGCCCCAGCATTTT.

This clonotype occurred many times. The CDR3 loop is CASSHGSSYNSPLHF. CDR3 DNA sequence: TGCGCCAGCAGCCACGGGAGCTCCTATAATTCACCCCTCCACTTT. The chain uses TRBV4-1 and TRBJ1-6; unclear D gene. From germline, CDR1 is MGHRA and CDR2 YSYEKL. V lost 3 bases, J lost 0 bases, and 6 bases lay in between. This CDR3 has 15 amino acids.

There are a few counts of this clonotype. The chain is built from TRBV4-2 and TRBJ1-3, with no clear D. CDR1 and CDR2 from the germline V gene are LGHNA and YNFKEQ. V was shortened by 2 bases and J by 3 bases, with 8 bases between the two germline ends. This CDR3 region has 14 residues. Here the CDR3 DNA reads TGTGCCAGCAGCCAACGGGCCGATGGAAACACCATATATTTT. Its protein product is CASSQRADGNTIYF.

This clonotype was counted between two and nine times. The chain combines TRBV5-1 with TRBJ1-1; D perhaps matches TRBD1 (5 bases). Germline V gene lookup returns CDR1 SGHRS and CDR2 YFSETQ. V lost 4 bases to trimming and J lost 3 bases, with 22 bases between them. The CDR3 sequence is 17 residues long. Here the CDR3 DNA reads TGCGCCAGCAGCCACGTGGGGCGGGGGGGTTCGTACACTGAAGCTTTCTTT. Translation gives CASSHVGRGGSYTEAFF.

This clonotype was seen more than once but under ten times. The chain is built from TRBV5-1 and TRBJ2-2; 7 bases are shared with TRBD2. The V segment lost 5 bases and the J segment 0 bases; nucleotides outside the gene matches: 4. Germline loops: CDR1 SGHRS, CDR2 YFSETQ. The CDR3 runs to 15 residues. Here the CDR3 DNA reads TGCGCCAGCAGGTCACTAGCGACGAACACCGGGGAGCTGTTTTTT. Amino acid sequence: CASRSLATNTGELFF. The complete variable domain, with remaining parts taken from reference TRBV5-1 and TRBJ2-2, reads KAGVTQTPRYLIKTRGQQVTLSCSPISGHRSVSWYQQTPGQGLQFLFEYFSETQRNKGNFPGRFSGRQFSNSRSEMNVSTLELGDSALYLCASRSLATNTGELFFGEGSRLTVL.

There are many counts of this clonotype. This sequence joins TRBV15 and TRBJ1-2; 9 nucleotides align to TRBD1. V dropped 1 base and J dropped 3; count of bases not matched to a gene: 0. There are 14 residues in the CDR3. Germline loops: CDR1 LNHNV, CDR2 YYDKDF (reference sequence). For the CDR3, the DNA is TGTGCCACCAGCAGAGGGACAGGGGACTATGGCTACACCTTC. Translated, it gives CATSRGTGDYGYTF.

With respect to this clonotype: A much larger clone is a single base away; this may be a read error. The chain uses TRBV29-1 and TRBJ2-4; a weak D match, TRBD1 (6 bases). CDR3 length: 15 amino acids. Germline values: CDR1 SQVTM, CDR2 ANQGSEA. The CDR3 nucleotides are TGCAGCGCTGAAGAGTCAGGGGATGAGAAAAACATTCAGTACTTC. Its protein is CSAEESGDEKNIQYF.

V is TRBV6-2 or TRBV6-3 and J is TRBJ1-1, with D maybe TRBD1 (6 bases). The CDR3 consists of 19 residues. Germline CDR1 reads MNHEY; CDR2 reads SVGEGT. With 0 bases removed from V and 0 bases from J, the gap between germline ends came to 20 bases. The CDR3 DNA sequence: TGTGCCAGCAGTTACTCGGTGGCCAGGGGATTTTCCATGAACACTGAAGCTTTCTTT. It specifies CASSYSVARGFSMNTEAFF.

This clonotype was counted ten times or more. This chain links TRBV7-8 with TRBJ1-1, with no clear D. This CDR3 is built from 13 residues. Germline V CDR1 and CDR2: SGHVS, FQNEAQ. Deletions cut 2 bases from V and 0 bases from J, with 4 bases between. The CDR3 here is CASSLQLNTEAFF. CDR3 bases: TGTGCCAGCAGCTTACAACTGAACACTGAAGCTTTCTTT.

This clonotype was seen only a few times. V usage is TRBV15 and J usage is TRBJ2-7; TRBD2 aligns across 7 bases. The CDR3 is made up of 14 amino acids. CDR1 is LNHNV, CDR2 YYDKDF, per germline (reference sequence). V was clipped by 3 bases and J by 0 bases; unmatched bases: 2. The CDR3 reads CATSRGGDSYEQYF. The CDR3 nucleotides read TGTGCCACCAGCAGGGGAGGGGACTCCTACGAGCAGTACTTC. The full variable domain, rest sourced from reference TRBV15 and TRBJ2-7, is DAMVIQNPRYQVTQFGKPVTLSCSQTLNHNVMYWYQQKSSQAPKLLFHYYDKDFNNEADTPDNFQSRRPNTSFCFLDIRSPGLGDTAMYLCATSRGGDSYEQYFGPGTRLTVT.

CDR3 sequence (DNA): TGTGCCAGCAGAGCAGGGGGCGCGGGGGAGACCCAGTACTTC. Its translation is CASRAGGAGETQYF. This chain uses TRBV7-9 with TRBJ2-5, with 8 bases that match TRBD1. The germline CDR1 and CDR2 sequences are SEHNR and FQNEAQ (reference sequence). The CDR3 has 14 amino acids. The junction had 8 bases not matched to a gene; V was cut back by 6 bases and J by 5 bases.

This clonotype has more than one count but fewer than ten. The chain recombines TRBV19 with TRBJ1-4; TRBD1 might be the D (5 bases). The CDR3 covers 12 residues. Germline V gives CDR1 LNHDA, CDR2 SQIVND (reference sequence). Deletions cut 5 bases from V and 8 bases from J, with 9 bases between. The CDR3 coding sequence is TGTGCCAGTAGTCCGGCAGGGGAAAAACTGTTTTTT. It encodes CASSPAGEKLFF.

This clonotype was found many times. The V call is TRBV4-3, the J call TRBJ2-3, with 9 bases lining up with TRBD2. The CDR3 totals 16 residues. V gave up 9 bases and J gave up 0 bases; unmatched junction bases: 10. The germline gives CDR1 LGHNA, CDR2 YSLEER. CDR3 DNA: TGCGCCAGGCGGCGGGGGGGCCCCTCTAGCACAGATACGCAGTATTTT. Translation gives CARRRGGPSSTDTQYF.

This clonotype occurred many times. The CDR3 sequence is CASSLRLAGSETQYF. Written as DNA, the CDR3 is TGTGCCAGCAGCTTGCGGCTAGCGGGGTCGGAGACCCAGTACTTC. This chain uses TRBV7-9 with TRBJ2-5; TRBD2 aligns across 9 bases. V was clipped by 3 bases and J by 5 bases; unmatched bases: 7. In germline, CDR1 is SEHNR, CDR2 FQNEAQ (reference sequence). The CDR3 totals 15 residues.

The rearrangement uses TRBV5-1 and TRBJ1-1, with D hard to call. Germline V CDR1 and CDR2: SGHRS, YFSETQ. With 4 bases removed from V and 1 base from J, the gap between germline ends came to 11 bases. This CDR3 contains 14 residues. The CDR3 reads CASSRLGGNTEAFF. The CDR3 DNA reads as TGCGCCAGCAGCCGACTGGGCGGGAACACTGAAGCTTTCTTT.

This clonotype was observed many times. V usage is TRBV5-6 and J usage is TRBJ1-2, with TRBD1 matching over 12 bases. The ends lost 1 base at V and 3 bases at J; junction bases unmatched: 4. Germline CDR1 is SGHDT and CDR2 is YYEEEE. The CDR3 is 16 residues long. The CDR3 coding sequence is TGTGCCAGCAGCTTGTTTGGGACAGGGGGCGACTATGGCTACACCTTC. This translates into CASSLFGTGGDYGYTF.

This clonotype was counted a few times. The chain couples TRBV7-8 to TRBJ2-4, with a tentative D call TRBD2 (7 bases). Trimming took 5 bases from V and 1 from J, leaving 15 bases between them. The germline V gene has CDR1 SGHVS and CDR2 FQNEAQ. The CDR3 extends over 16 amino acids. CDR3 DNA sequence: TGTGCCAGCAGCGACAGGCGACTAGCTGCCAAAAACATTCAGTACTTC. Amino acid sequence: CASSDRRLAAKNIQYF. Filled out from reference TRBV7-8 and TRBJ2-4, the complete variable domain reads GAGVSQSPRYKVAKRGQDVALRCDPISGHVSLFWYQQALGQGPEFLTYFQNEAQLDKSGLPSDRFFAERPEGSVSTLKIQRTQQEDSAVYLCASSDRRLAAKNIQYFGAGTRLSVL.

This clonotype was observed many times. V is TRBV5-1 and J is TRBJ2-3, with 7 nucleotides matching TRBD1. The CDR3 has 15 residues. Germline values: CDR1 SGHRS, CDR2 YFSETQ. V was clipped by 5 bases and J by 4 bases; unmatched bases: 10. The CDR3 coding sequence is TGCGCCAGCAGTTCCGGGACAGTTGTTTCAGATACGCAGTATTTT. This gives the protein CASSSGTVVSDTQYF.

The chain joins TRBV5-1 to TRBJ2-6; D could derive from TRBD1 or TRBD2 (5 bases each). V was cut by 0 bases and J by 0 bases, with 16 bases left in between. The CDR3 contains 19 residues. CDR1 and CDR2 (germline): SGHRS, YFSETQ. The DNA of the CDR3 is TGCGCCAGCAGCTTGGAGAGGGGCTTGATAAGCTCTGGGGCCAACGTCCTGACTTTC. It codes for CASSLERGLISSGANVLTF.

This clonotype was recorded many times. The chain links TRBV7-8 to TRBJ1-6, with D unresolved. The V gene's germline CDR1 is SGHVS and CDR2 FQNEAQ. The CDR3 contains 13 residues. Trimming shortened V by 3 bases and J by 7 bases, and 7 bases separated the two germline ends. CDR3 coding DNA: TGTGCCAGCAGCTTGACCGGGAATTCACCCCTCCACTTT. Its translation: CASSLTGNSPLHF. Together with reference TRBV7-8 and TRBJ1-6, the CDR3 gives the full variable domain: GAGVSQSPRYKVAKRGQDVALRCDPISGHVSLFWYQQALGQGPEFLTYFQNEAQLDKSGLPSDRFFAERPEGSVSTLKIQRTQQEDSAVYLCASSLTGNSPLHFGNGTRLTVT.

This clonotype turned up a few times. The rearrangement uses TRBV5-1 and TRBJ2-7, with TRBD1 matching over 8 bases. The CDR3 loop spans 15 amino acids. The trim removed 0 bases at V and 7 bases at J, leaving 9 bases unmatched. Germline-derived CDR1 and CDR2 are SGHRS and YFSETQ. In DNA form, the CDR3 reads TGCGCCAGCAGCTTGGACGGGACAGGCATCTGGGAGCAGTACTTC. It translates to CASSLDGTGIWEQYF.

The V call is TRBV5-1, the J call TRBJ2-7; D is undetermined. Germline CDR1 reads SGHRS; CDR2 reads YFSETQ. V lost 4 bases and J 2 bases, leaving 10 bases between the germline ends. The CDR3 is 13 residues long. CDR3 sequence reads: CASSGGYTYEQYF. Here the CDR3 DNA reads TGCGCCAGCAGCGGTGGGTACACCTACGAGCAGTACTTC.

This clonotype was recorded a few times. J is TRBJ2-7 and V is TRBV5-6; TRBD1 matches at 8 bases. The CDR3 covers 14 residues. Germline CDR1 is SGHDT and CDR2 is YYEEEE. J was trimmed by 5 bases and V by 4 bases; bases with no gene match: 8. The CDR3 loop reads CASSPDRVRHEQYF. The CDR3 coding sequence is TGTGCCAGCAGCCCGGACAGGGTTCGGCACGAGCAGTACTTC.

This clonotype appeared many times. The rearrangement links TRBV20-1 to TRBJ2-5; 13 nucleotides agree with TRBD2. Germline CDR1 DFQATT, CDR2 SNEGSKA (reference sequence). Trimming at V came to 2 bases and at J to 6 bases, leaving 9 bases not matched to a gene. CDR3 length equals 16 residues. CDR3: CSARLPGLAGTKTQYF. The DNA for the CDR3 is TGCAGTGCTAGACTACCGGGACTAGCGGGGACGAAGACCCAGTACTTC.

This clonotype turned up a few times. This sequence joins TRBV27 and TRBJ1-1; 11 bases fit TRBD1. The germline V gene has CDR1 MNHEY and CDR2 SMNVEV (reference sequence). The CDR3 sequence is 17 residues long. J lost 0 bases, V lost 4 bases, and 7 bases had no gene match. CDR3 residues: CASSSYRTGGLNTEAFF. In nucleotides, the CDR3 is TGTGCCAGCAGTTCCTACCGGACAGGGGGCTTGAACACTGAAGCTTTCTTT.